The source of this TCR beta chain is a study of T cells in Graves' hyperthyroidism and ophthalmopathy. This CDR3 comprises 13 residues. V was pared by 4 bases and J by 6 bases, with 8 bases between. Germline CDR1 reads SGHRS; CDR2 reads YFSETQ. Amplification yielded TCR beta CDR3 regions, with RNA transcripts as the source. The HTBI primer set was used in a first-round RT-PCR of the TCR CDR3. TCRdb passed the multiplex PCR reads through MiXCR, listing each CDR3 protein once. The sample contains more than 550,000 distinct CDR3 sequences, roughly a sixth of which appear only once. The receptor was isolated from a man aged 45-65 years with Graves' hyperthyroidism. The gene calls are TRBV5-1 and TRBJ1-6; D unclear. Sequencing was carried out using blood. This CDR3 is CASSPLPNSPLHF. The CDR3 bases are TGCGCCAGCAGCCCGCTCCCTAATTCACCCCTCCACTTT. Variable domain in full (rest from reference TRBV5-1 and TRBJ1-6): KAGVTQTPRYLIKTRGQQVTLSCSPISGHRSVSWYQQTPGQGLQFLFEYFSETQRNKGNFPGRFSGRQFSNSRSEMNVSTLELGDSALYLCASSPLPNSPLHFGNGTRLTVT.